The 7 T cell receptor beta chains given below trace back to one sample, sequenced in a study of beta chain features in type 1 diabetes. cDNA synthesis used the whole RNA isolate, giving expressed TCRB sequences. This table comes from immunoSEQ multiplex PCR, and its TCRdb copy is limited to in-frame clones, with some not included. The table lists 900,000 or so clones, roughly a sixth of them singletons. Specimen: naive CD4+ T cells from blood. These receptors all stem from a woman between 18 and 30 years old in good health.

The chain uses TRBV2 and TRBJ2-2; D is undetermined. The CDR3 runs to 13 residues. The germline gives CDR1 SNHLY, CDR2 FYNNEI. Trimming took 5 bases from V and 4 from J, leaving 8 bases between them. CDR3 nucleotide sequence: TGTGCCAGCAGTTACAGAATCACCGGGGAGCTGTTTTTT. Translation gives CASSYRITGELFF.

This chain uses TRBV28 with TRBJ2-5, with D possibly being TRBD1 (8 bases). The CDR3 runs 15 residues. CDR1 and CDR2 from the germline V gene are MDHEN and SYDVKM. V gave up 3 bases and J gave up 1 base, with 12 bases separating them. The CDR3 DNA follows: TGTGCCAGCAGTTTGAACAGGGGGGGCCAAGAGACCCAGTACTTC. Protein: CASSLNRGGQETQYF.

This chain's CDR3 is CASLAGTYNEQFF. The CDR3 bases are TGTGCCAGCTTAGCGGGAACTTACAATGAGCAGTTCTTC. The rearrangement links TRBV2 to TRBJ2-1; TRBD2 matches 8 bases. Germline loops: CDR1 SNHLY, CDR2 FYNNEI. The J segment lost 4 bases and the V segment lost 8 bases, leaving 4 bases of the junction unmatched. CDR3 length equals 13 residues.

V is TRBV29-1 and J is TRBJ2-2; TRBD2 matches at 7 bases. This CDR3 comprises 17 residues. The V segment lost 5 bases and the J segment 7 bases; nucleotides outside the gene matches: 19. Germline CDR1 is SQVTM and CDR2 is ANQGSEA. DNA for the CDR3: TGCAGCGTTTCTTCGTCCGCGGGAGTGACTAGTCACGGGGAGCTGTTTTTT. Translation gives CSVSSSAGVTSHGELFF.

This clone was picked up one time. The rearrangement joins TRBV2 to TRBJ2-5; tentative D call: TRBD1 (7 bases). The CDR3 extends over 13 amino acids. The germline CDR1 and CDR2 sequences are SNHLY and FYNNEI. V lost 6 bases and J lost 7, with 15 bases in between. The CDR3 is CASRRDSLGTQYF. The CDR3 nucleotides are TGTGCCAGCAGGCGGGACAGCTTAGGGACCCAGTACTTC.

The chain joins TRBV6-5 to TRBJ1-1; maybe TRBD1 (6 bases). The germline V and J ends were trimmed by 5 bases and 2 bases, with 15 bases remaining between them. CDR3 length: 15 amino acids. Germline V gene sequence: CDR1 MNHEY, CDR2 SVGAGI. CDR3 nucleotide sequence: TGTGCCAGCAGTATACAGGGCCTCCGAAACACTGAAGCTTTCTTT. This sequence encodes CASSIQGLRNTEAFF.

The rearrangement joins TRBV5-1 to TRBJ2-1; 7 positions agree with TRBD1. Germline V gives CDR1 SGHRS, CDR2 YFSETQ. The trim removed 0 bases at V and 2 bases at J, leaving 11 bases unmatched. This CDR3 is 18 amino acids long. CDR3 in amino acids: CASSLVSIRTGTYNEQFF. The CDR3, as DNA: TGCGCCAGCAGCTTGGTTTCTATCCGGACAGGAACCTACAATGAGCAGTTCTTC.